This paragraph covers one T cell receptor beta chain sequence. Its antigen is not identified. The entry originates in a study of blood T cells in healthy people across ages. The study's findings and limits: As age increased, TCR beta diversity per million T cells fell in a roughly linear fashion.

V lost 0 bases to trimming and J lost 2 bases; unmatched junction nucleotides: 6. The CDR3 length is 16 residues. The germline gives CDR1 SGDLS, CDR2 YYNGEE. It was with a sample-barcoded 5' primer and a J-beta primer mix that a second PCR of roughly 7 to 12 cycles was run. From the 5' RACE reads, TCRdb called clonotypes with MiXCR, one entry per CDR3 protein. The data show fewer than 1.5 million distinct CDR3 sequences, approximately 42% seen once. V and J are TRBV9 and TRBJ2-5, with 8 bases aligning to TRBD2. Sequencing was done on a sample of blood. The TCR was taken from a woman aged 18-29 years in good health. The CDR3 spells CASSVGRGLDQETQYF. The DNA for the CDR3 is TGTGCCAGCAGCGTAGGAAGGGGACTAGATCAAGAGACCCAGTACTTC.